These 27 T cell receptor beta chains originate from one sample sequenced in a study of cytomegalovirus exposure and HLA in healthy donors. PCR was performed using 60 Vbeta and 13 Jbeta primers. Sequencing was performed with immunoSEQ multiplex PCR; in TCRdb, only in-frame clones are kept and a portion is missing. The data contain fewer than 150,000 clones, about 86% of them seen just once; the ten biggest clones take up about 3.9%. The sequencing sample was made of PBMCs. All receptors come from a man in his forties or fifties in good health and CMV-seropositive.

This chain links TRBV27 with TRBJ1-2, with D perhaps matching TRBD1 (6 bases). This CDR3 is built from 14 residues. Trimming took 6 bases from V and 4 from J, leaving 15 bases between them. Germline values: CDR1 MNHEY, CDR2 SMNVEV (reference sequence). CDR3 nucleotide sequence: TGTGCCAGCAGCCCCAGGACAGTCGGCTATGGCTACACCTTC. It codes for CASSPRTVGYGYTF.

This chain joins TRBV11-3 and TRBJ2-7; possible D gene TRBD1, 5 bases. V lost 3 bases and J lost 4, with 13 bases in between. Germline V gene data show CDR1 as SGHNT and CDR2 as YENEEA. The CDR3 runs 14 residues. The CDR3 bases are TGTGCCAGCAGCTTTCAGGGAAGGTGGTACGAGCAGTACTTC. Protein product: CASSFQGRWYEQYF.

V gene TRBV4-1 combines with J gene TRBJ2-5; D perhaps matches TRBD2 (6 bases). Germline V gene sequence: CDR1 MGHRA, CDR2 YSYEKL. The CDR3 extends over 13 amino acids. V was clipped by 4 bases and J by 2 bases, with 8 bases between them. The CDR3 DNA reads TGCGCCAGCAGCCCGGGGGTGCAAGAGACCCAGTACTTC. Translation gives CASSPGVQETQYF.

This clone has just one count. The chain couples TRBV9 to TRBJ2-7; D possibly corresponds to TRBD1 (5 bases). The V end was cut by 4 bases, the J end by 6 bases, with 17 bases between. The CDR3 consists of 14 residues. CDR1 and CDR2 (germline): SGDLS, YYNGEE. The CDR3 DNA reads as TGTGCCAGCAGCCGTAGGGGCGAAGGATCCGAGCAGTACTTC. Translating gives CASSRRGEGSEQYF.

CDR3 DNA: TGTGCCAGTAGTATGCCCTCCTGGACAGGAAACTCTGGAAACACCATATATTTT. This codes for CASSMPSWTGNSGNTIYF. V usage is TRBV19 and J usage is TRBJ1-3; 7 bases line up with TRBD1. V lost 3 bases, J lost 0 bases, and 11 bases stayed unmatched. The CDR3 extends over 18 amino acids. Germline CDR1 is LNHDA and CDR2 is SQIVND (reference sequence).

The rearrangement links TRBV21-1 to TRBJ2-1; the table's TRBD1 call for D was not verified on the DNA. TRBV21-1 is annotated as a pseudogene. This CDR3 spans 12 amino acids. The CDR3 sequence is CASGQGAHEQFF. Here the CDR3 DNA reads TGTGCCAGCGGACAGGGGGCTCATGAGCAGTTCTTC.

J is TRBJ2-3 and V is TRBV12-5; 7 nucleotides agree with TRBD2. Germline values: CDR1 LGHNT, CDR2 FRNRAP. CDR3 length: 13 residues. After removal of 6 bases from V and 4 bases from J, the junction contained 4 bases not matched to a gene. CDR3 nucleotides: TGTGCTAGTGGGCGCGCGGGGGCAGATACGCAGTATTTT. Translating gives CASGRAGADTQYF.

The chain joins TRBV27 to TRBJ1-6; possible D gene TRBD1, 6 bases. The CDR3 is 19 residues long. Trimming stripped 2 bases from V and 11 bases from J, with 28 bases between. Germline CDR1 reads MNHEY; CDR2 reads SMNVEV (reference sequence). The CDR3 sequence: CASSLNRNGQTLLRPPLHF. The CDR3 DNA is TGTGCCAGCAGTTTAAATCGGAACGGACAGACCCTCCTTCGGCCACCCCTCCACTTT.

This chain uses TRBV4-1 with TRBJ1-1, with TRBD1 matching over 11 bases. Germline V gives CDR1 MGHRA, CDR2 YSYEKL. The length of the CDR3 is 16 residues. With V trimmed by 4 bases and J by 3 bases, 7 bases remained unmatched. Here the CDR3 reads CASSPYRTGGHTEAFF. The CDR3, as DNA: TGCGCCAGCAGCCCTTACCGGACAGGGGGCCACACTGAAGCTTTCTTT.

The J gene is TRBJ1-6, the V gene TRBV4-3; perhaps TRBD1 as D (5 bases). The germline gives CDR1 LGHNA, CDR2 YSLEER. Trimming cost V 0 bases and J 10 bases, with 16 bases left between them. CDR3 length: 16 residues. The CDR3 DNA reads as TGCGCCAGCAGCCAAGATCTACAGGTGGGGTACTCACCCCTCCACTTT. Its protein is CASSQDLQVGYSPLHF.

The chain links TRBV2 to TRBJ2-7; 7 nucleotides match TRBD2. V shed 7 bases and J 9 bases; nucleotides not matched to a gene: 9. CDR3 size: 12 residues. The germline CDR1 and CDR2 sequences are SNHLY and FYNNEI. CDR3 region: CASNPVGGVQYF. The CDR3 coding sequence is TGTGCCAGCAACCCCGTGGGAGGGGTGCAGTACTTC.

This clone has a handful of counts. The chain is built from TRBV7-9 and TRBJ1-4; 7 nucleotides align to TRBD1. Unmatched junction bases numbered 1, after V lost 7 bases and J lost 2 bases. The CDR3 sequence is 13 residues long. Germline V gene sequence: CDR1 SEHNR, CDR2 FQNEAQ (reference sequence). The CDR3 reads CASIQGTNEKLFF. CDR3 nucleotide sequence: TGTGCCAGCATACAGGGGACTAATGAAAAACTGTTTTTT.

The gene calls are TRBV7-3 and TRBJ2-1, with D possibly being TRBD2 (6 bases). Germline V lookup: CDR1 SGHTA, CDR2 FQGTGA. The CDR3 runs 14 residues. Trimming removed 5 bases from V and 11 bases from J, with 19 bases in between. This CDR3 reads CASSTGLAASKQFF. CDR3 DNA sequence: TGTGCCAGCAGCACGGGACTCGCCGCCTCCAAGCAGTTCTTC.

The gene calls are TRBV4-3 and TRBJ2-7; D uncertain. Trimming left V 1 base short and J 4 bases short, with 11 bases between. Looked up from germline, CDR1 is LGHNA and CDR2 is YSLEER. The length of the CDR3 is 14 residues. The CDR3 sequence: CASSQGLEAYEQYF. The CDR3 DNA is TGCGCCAGCAGCCAAGGACTTGAGGCGTACGAGCAGTACTTC.

This clone was observed a few times. This CDR3 reads CASSLARGNEQFF. CDR3 in DNA: TGTGCCAGCAGCTTAGCGAGGGGGAATGAGCAGTTCTTC. The chain joins TRBV7-9 to TRBJ2-1, with D tentatively TRBD1 (6 bases). Germline values: CDR1 SEHNR, CDR2 FQNEAQ (reference sequence). This CDR3 region has 13 residues. Trimming took off 0 bases at V and 7 bases at J, with 7 bases between the two ends.

The DNA of the CDR3 is TGTGCCACCAGCAGTACCCCGAGAGGGGGGGGCGGCTACACCTTC. Translation gives CATSSTPRGGGGYTF. The chain is built from TRBV15 and TRBJ1-2, with D perhaps TRBD1 (6 bases). This CDR3 has 15 residues. With 3 bases removed from V and 8 bases from J, the gap between germline ends came to 19 bases. Germline CDR1 and CDR2: LNHNV and YYDKDF (reference sequence).

The chain is built from TRBV19 and TRBJ1-5; D is undetermined. Germline V lookup: CDR1 LNHDA, CDR2 SQIVND (reference sequence). This CDR3 is 13 amino acids long. V lost 5 bases, J lost 5 bases, and 10 bases lay in between. The CDR3: CASSAYLDQPQHF. In DNA, the CDR3 is TGTGCCAGTAGTGCGTACTTGGATCAGCCCCAGCATTTT. The full variable domain, completed using reference TRBV19 and TRBJ1-5, is DGGITQSPKYLFRKEGQNVTLSCEQNLNHDAMYWYRQDPGQGLRLIYYSQIVNDFQKGDIAEGYSVSREKKESFPLTVTSAQKNPTAFYLCASSAYLDQPQHFGDGTRLSIL.

This clone was detected ten times or more. The J gene is TRBJ1-4, the V gene TRBV4-1, with no clear D. Trimming removed 4 bases at V and 3 bases at J, with 12 bases between. Germline CDR1 and CDR2: MGHRA and YSYEKL. The CDR3 is 15 amino acids. As DNA, the CDR3 is TGCGCCAGCAGCCGCACGGGGAACTCTAATGAAAAACTGTTTTTT. It translates to CASSRTGNSNEKLFF.

This chain uses TRBV5-1 with TRBJ2-5; TRBD1 matches 7 bases. Germline CDR1 and CDR2: SGHRS and YFSETQ. This CDR3 has 17 amino acids. With 2 bases clipped from V and 5 bases from J, the junction kept 15 bases outside the gene matches. The CDR3 DNA follows: TGCGCCAGCAGCTTCCGCCCCTCTGACAGGGATGGCGAGACCCAGTACTTC. Its translation is CASSFRPSDRDGETQYF.

The chain carries TRBV23-1 and TRBJ2-6, with 9 bases aligning to TRBD1. TRBV23-1 is noted as an ORF with a role that remains uncertain. There are 18 residues in the CDR3. With 0 bases clipped from V and 0 bases from J, the junction kept 3 bases outside the gene matches. In DNA, the CDR3 is TGCGCCAGCAGTCAATCGGGACAGGGACACTCTGGGGCCAACGTCCTGACTTTC. This gives the protein CASSQSGQGHSGANVLTF.

V and J are TRBV2 and TRBJ2-6, with 8 bases aligning to TRBD1. Germline V gives CDR1 SNHLY, CDR2 FYNNEI. The CDR3 contains 17 residues. With V trimmed by 8 bases and J by 4 bases, 13 bases remained unmatched. The CDR3 coding sequence is TGTGCCAGCCGTTCCCGTTCAGGGGGCTCAGGGGCCAACGTCCTGACTTTC. It encodes CASRSRSGGSGANVLTF.

The chain carries TRBV19 and TRBJ1-4; no firm D call. V lost 3 bases and J 10 bases, leaving 15 bases between the germline ends. CDR3 length: 14 residues. The germline V gene has CDR1 LNHDA and CDR2 SQIVND (reference sequence). CDR3 loop: CASSMRGVHGKLFF. The CDR3 DNA reads as TGTGCCAGTAGTATGCGCGGGGTCCATGGAAAACTGTTTTTT.

The gene calls are TRBV10-3 and TRBJ2-7; tentative D call: TRBD2 (6 bases). Deletions cut 6 bases from V and 2 bases from J, with 20 bases between. Germline V gives CDR1 ENHRY, CDR2 SYGVKD. This CDR3 is built from 16 residues. The CDR3 bases are TGTGCCATCAGATCAATTCCGGGACGGACTACCTACGAGCAGTACTTC. This gives the protein CAIRSIPGRTTYEQYF.

The chain recombines TRBV14 with TRBJ2-1; 8 bases fit TRBD2. This CDR3 has 15 amino acids. The germline V gene has CDR1 SGHDN and CDR2 FVKESK. Germline trimming cut 4 bases from V and 3 bases from J; bases unmatched to any gene: 5. The CDR3 here is CASSLQGTSYNEQFF. The CDR3 DNA is TGTGCCAGCAGCCTTCAAGGGACTAGCTACAATGAGCAGTTCTTC.

This clone was recorded once. The CDR3 sequence: CAWTPGQVFGATNEKLFF. The CDR3 nucleotides are TGTGCCTGGACTCCGGGACAGGTCTTCGGAGCAACTAATGAAAAACTGTTTTTT. The rearrangement links TRBV30 to TRBJ1-4; 8 bases fit TRBD1. This CDR3 comprises 18 residues. Germline CDR1 and CDR2: GTSNPN and SVGIG (reference sequence). The J segment lost 0 bases and the V segment lost 4 bases, leaving 13 bases of the junction unmatched.

V is TRBV6-5 and J is TRBJ2-3; tentative D call: TRBD2 (5 bases). V was pared by 8 bases and J by 0 bases, with 6 bases between. The CDR3 consists of 12 residues. Germline lookup yields CDR1 MNHEY and CDR2 SVGAGI. The CDR3: CASQRSTDTQYF. The CDR3 DNA sequence: TGTGCCAGCCAGCGGAGCACAGATACGCAGTATTTT.

This sequence joins TRBV5-6 and TRBJ2-7; TRBD2 matches 8 bases. Germline V gene lookup returns CDR1 SGHDT and CDR2 YYEEEE. The trim removed 0 bases at V and 10 bases at J, leaving 12 bases unmatched. CDR3 length: 15 residues. Here the CDR3 DNA reads TGTGCCAGCAGCTTGGCGGAGGCGGGAGGTCGGAAACAGTACTTC. Translated, it gives CASSLAEAGGRKQYF. Variable domain in full (rest from reference TRBV5-6 and TRBJ2-7): DAGVTQSPTHLIKTRGQQVTLRCSPKSGHDTVSWYQQALGQGPQFIFQYYEEEERQRGNFPDRFSGHQFPNYSSELNVNALLLGDSALYLCASSLAEAGGRKQYFGPGTRLTVT.